This T cell receptor (beta chain) was sequenced in a study of CD8+ T cells in alopecia areata. Germline CDR1 is SGHAT and CDR2 is FQNNGV. The CDR3 has 15 residues. Between the trimmed V and J ends, which lost 0 bases and 2 bases, there was a span of 11 bases. A few counts support this clone. Sequencing relied on a cDNA template that was reverse transcribed from extracted RNA. Data came from immunoSEQ multiplex PCR; TCRdb stores just in-frame clones and leaves some out. The table has around 140,000 clones, about 49% seen once. Obtained from alopecia areata patients were lesional scalp punch biopsies along with peripheral blood.

This specimen consisted of CD8+ T cells sorted from blood, obtained at week 0. This chain connects TRBV11-2 to TRBJ2-7, with D tentatively TRBD1 (6 bases). The clonotype was recovered from a human donor with alopecia areata. The CDR3 spells CASSLEPGATYEQYF. The CDR3 DNA is TGTGCCAGCAGCTTAGAACCAGGGGCCACCTACGAGCAGTACTTC.